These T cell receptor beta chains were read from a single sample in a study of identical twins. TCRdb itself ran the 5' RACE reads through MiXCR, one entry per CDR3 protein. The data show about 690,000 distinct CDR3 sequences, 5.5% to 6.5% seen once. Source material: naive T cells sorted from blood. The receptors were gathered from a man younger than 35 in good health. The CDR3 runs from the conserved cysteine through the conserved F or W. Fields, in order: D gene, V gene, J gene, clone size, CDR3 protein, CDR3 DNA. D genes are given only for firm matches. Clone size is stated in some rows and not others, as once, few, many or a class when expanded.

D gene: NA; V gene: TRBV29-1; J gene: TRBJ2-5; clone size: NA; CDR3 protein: CSVERSDRGQETQYF; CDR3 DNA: TGCAGCGTTGAAAGAAGTGATAGGGGCCAAGAGACCCAGTACTTC
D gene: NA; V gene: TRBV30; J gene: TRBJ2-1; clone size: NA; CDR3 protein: CAWDPRGGSEQFF; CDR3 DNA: TGTGCCTGGGACCCGAGGGGGGGGAGTGAGCAGTTCTTC
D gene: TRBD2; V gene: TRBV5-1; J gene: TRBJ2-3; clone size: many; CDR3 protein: CASSLSSGFTDTQYF; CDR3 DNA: TGCGCCAGCAGCTTGTCTAGCGGTTTCACAGATACGCAGTATTTT
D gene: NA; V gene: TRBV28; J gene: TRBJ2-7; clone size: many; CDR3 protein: CASSLTGGSYEQYF; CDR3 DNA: TGTGCCAGCAGCTTGACGGGTGGCTCCTACGAGCAGTACTTC
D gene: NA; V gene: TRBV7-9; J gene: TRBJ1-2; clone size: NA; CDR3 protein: CASSLANTANYGYTF; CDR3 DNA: TGTGCCAGCAGCTTAGCGAACACCGCGAACTATGGCTACACCTTC
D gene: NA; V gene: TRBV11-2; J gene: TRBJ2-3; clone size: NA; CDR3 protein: CASSDLIRAAALSTDTQYF; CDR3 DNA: TGTGCCAGCAGCGACCTCATCCGGGCGGCAGCCCTTAGTACAGATACGCAGTATTTT
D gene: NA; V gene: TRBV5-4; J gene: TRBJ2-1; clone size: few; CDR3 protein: CASSSLSTGYNEQFF; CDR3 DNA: TGTGCCAGCAGCTCCCTCAGTACGGGATACAATGAGCAGTTCTTC
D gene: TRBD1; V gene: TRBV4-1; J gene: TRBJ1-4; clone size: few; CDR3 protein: CASSPAGTATNEKLFF; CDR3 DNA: TGCGCCAGCAGCCCCGCTGGGACAGCAACTAATGAAAAACTGTTTTTT
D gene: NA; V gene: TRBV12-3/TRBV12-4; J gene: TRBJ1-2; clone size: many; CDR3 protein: CASSPGHLLMRGYTF; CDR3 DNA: TGTGCCAGCAGTCCCGGACACCTTCTCATGCGGGGCTACACCTTC
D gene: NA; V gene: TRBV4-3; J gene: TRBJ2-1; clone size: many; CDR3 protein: CASSQDRAGNYNEQFF; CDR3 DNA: TGCGCCAGCAGCCAAGATAGGGCGGGGAACTACAATGAGCAGTTCTTC
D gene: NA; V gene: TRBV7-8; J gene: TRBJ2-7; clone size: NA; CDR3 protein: CASSHKGGSYEQYF; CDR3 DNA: TGTGCCAGCAGCCATAAGGGCGGATCCTACGAGCAGTACTTC
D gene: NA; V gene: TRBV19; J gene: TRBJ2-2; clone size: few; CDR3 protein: CASSPLYPGELFF; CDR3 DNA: TGTGCCAGTAGCCCCTTATACCCCGGGGAGCTGTTTTTT
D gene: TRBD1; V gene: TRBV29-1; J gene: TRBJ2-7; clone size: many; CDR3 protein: CSVGDRFSYEQYF; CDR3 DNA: TGCAGCGTTGGGGACAGGTTTTCCTACGAGCAGTACTTC
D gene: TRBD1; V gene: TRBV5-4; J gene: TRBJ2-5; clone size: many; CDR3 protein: CASSAGQGPGMEETQYF; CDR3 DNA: TGTGCCAGCAGCGCAGGACAGGGTCCGGGGATGGAAGAGACCCAGTACTTC
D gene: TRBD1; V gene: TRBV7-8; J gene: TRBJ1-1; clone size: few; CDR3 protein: CASSLIQGEAFF; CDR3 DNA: TGTGCCAGCAGCTTAATACAGGGGGAAGCTTTCTTT
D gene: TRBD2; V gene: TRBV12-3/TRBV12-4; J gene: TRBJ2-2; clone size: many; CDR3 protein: CASSYSSGRTTGELFF; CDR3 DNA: TGTGCCAGCAGTTACTCTAGCGGGAGAACCACCGGGGAGCTGTTTTTT
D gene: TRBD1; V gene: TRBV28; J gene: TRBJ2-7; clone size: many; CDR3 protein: CASSPLGTGQHEQYF; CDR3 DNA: TGTGCCAGCAGCCCGTTGGGGACAGGTCAGCACGAGCAGTACTTC
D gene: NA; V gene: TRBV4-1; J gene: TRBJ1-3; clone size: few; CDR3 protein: CASSQDRSPGNTIYF; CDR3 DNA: TGCGCCAGCAGCCAAGATCGGTCGCCCGGAAACACCATATATTTT
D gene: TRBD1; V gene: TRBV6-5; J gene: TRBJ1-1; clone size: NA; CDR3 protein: CASSYGTGDTEAFF; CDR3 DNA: TGTGCCAGCAGTTACGGGACAGGGGACACTGAAGCTTTCTTT
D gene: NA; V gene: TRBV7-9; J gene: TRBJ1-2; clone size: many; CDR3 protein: CASSLARPGHGGYTF; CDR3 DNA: TGTGCCAGCAGCTTAGCGCGTCCCGGTCACGGGGGCTACACCTTC
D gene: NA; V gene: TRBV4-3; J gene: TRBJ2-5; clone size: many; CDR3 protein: CASSQDPSIQETQYF; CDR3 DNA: TGCGCCAGCAGCCAAGATCCCAGCATACAAGAGACCCAGTACTTC
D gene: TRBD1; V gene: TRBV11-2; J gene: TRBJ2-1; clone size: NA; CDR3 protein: CASSYYRGNEQFF; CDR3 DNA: TGTGCCAGCAGTTATTACAGGGGGAATGAGCAGTTCTTC
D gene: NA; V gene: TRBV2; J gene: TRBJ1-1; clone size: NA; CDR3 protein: CASSEIYGGTEAFF; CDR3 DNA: TGTGCCAGCAGTGAGATATATGGGGGCACTGAAGCTTTCTTT
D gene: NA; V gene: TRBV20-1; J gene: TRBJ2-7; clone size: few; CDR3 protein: CSAPPPVSYEQYF; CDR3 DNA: TGCAGTGCCCCGCCCCCGGTCTCCTACGAGCAGTACTTC
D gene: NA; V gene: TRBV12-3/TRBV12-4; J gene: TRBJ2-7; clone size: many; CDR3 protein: CASSPRRVPYEQYF; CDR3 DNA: TGTGCCAGCAGTCCCCGACGGGTACCCTACGAGCAGTACTTC
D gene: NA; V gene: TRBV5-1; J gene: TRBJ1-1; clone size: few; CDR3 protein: CASSPQVRGTEAFF; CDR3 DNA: TGCGCCAGCAGCCCTCAGGTACGGGGCACTGAAGCTTTCTTT
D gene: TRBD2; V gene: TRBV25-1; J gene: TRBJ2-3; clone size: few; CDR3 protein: CASSDLVAGGRTDTQYF; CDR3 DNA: TGTGCCAGCAGTGATTTGGTAGCGGGAGGGCGTACAGATACGCAGTATTTT
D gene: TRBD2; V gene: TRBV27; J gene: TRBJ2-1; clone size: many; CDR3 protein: CASSWGVSSGTYNEQFF; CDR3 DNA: TGTGCCAGCAGTTGGGGAGTGTCTAGCGGGACCTACAATGAGCAGTTCTTC
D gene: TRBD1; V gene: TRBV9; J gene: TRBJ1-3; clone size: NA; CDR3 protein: CASSPRGLPSGNTIYF; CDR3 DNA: TGTGCCAGCAGCCCCAGGGGGCTACCTTCTGGAAACACCATATATTTT
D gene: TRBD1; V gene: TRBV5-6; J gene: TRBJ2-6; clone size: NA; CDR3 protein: CASSLVEGAKGANVLTF; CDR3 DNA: TGTGCCAGCAGCTTGGTTGAGGGGGCGAAAGGGGCCAACGTCCTGACTTTC
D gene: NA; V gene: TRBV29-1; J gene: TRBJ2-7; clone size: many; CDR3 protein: CSAGDAEQYF; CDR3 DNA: TGCAGCGCTGGGGATGCCGAGCAGTACTTC
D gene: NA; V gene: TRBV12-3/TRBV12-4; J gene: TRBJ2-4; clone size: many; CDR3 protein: CASSLLQGIEKLLYF; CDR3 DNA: TGTGCCAGCAGTTTATTACAGGGAATAGAAAAACTTCTGTACTTC
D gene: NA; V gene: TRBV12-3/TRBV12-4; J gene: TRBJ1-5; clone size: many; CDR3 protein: CASSLLGGGYQPQHF; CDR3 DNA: TGTGCCAGCAGTTTATTAGGTGGTGGCTATCAGCCCCAGCATTTT
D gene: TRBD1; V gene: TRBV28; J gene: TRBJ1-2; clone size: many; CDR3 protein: CASSLDRTPGRGGYTF; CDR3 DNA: TGTGCCAGCAGTTTGGACAGGACTCCCGGGAGAGGTGGCTACACCTTC
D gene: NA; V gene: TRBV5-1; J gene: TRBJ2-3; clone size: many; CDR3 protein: CASSLEWGTDTQYF; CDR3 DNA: TGCGCCAGCAGCTTAGAGTGGGGCACAGATACGCAGTATTTT
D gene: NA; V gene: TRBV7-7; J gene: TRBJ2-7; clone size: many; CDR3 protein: CASSLLEAGEQYF; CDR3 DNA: TGTGCCAGCAGCTTACTAGAAGCTGGCGAGCAGTACTTC
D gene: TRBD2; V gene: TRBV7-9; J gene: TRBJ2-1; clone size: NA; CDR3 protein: CASSLEGAGWLAGGLVF; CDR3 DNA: TGTGCCAGCAGCTTAGAGGGTGCCGGATGGCTAGCGGGAGGGCTGGTCTTC
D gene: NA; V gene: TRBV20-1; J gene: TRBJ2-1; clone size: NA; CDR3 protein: CSARMAGTYNEQFF; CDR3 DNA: TGCAGTGCTAGAATGGCCGGGACCTACAATGAGCAGTTCTTC
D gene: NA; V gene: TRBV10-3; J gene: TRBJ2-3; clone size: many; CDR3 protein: CAISESTYYTDTQYF; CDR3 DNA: TGTGCCATCAGTGAGTCAACGTACTACACAGATACGCAGTATTTT